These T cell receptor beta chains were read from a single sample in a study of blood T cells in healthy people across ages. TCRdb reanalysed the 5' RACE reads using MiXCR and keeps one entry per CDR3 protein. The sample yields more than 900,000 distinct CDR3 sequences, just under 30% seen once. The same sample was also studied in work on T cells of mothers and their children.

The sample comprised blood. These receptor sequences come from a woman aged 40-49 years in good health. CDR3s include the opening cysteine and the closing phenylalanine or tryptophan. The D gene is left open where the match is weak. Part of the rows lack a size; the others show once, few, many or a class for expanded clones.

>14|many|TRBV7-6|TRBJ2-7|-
CASSVDRNSYEQYF
TGTGCCAGCAGCGTGGACAGAAACTCCTACGAGCAGTACTTC
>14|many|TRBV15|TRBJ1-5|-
CATSRDRVGQPQHF
TGTGCCACCAGCAGAGACAGGGTCGGTCAGCCCCAGCATTTT
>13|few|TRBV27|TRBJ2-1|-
CASSLLSTLVQFF
TGTGCCAGCAGTTTATTAAGCACACTGGTGCAGTTCTTC
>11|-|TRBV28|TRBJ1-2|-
CASSLPFGYTF
TGTGCCAGCAGTTTACCGTTTGGCTACACCTTC
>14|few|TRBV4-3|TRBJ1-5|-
CASSLHDSNQPQHF
TGCGCCAGCAGCCTTCATGACAGTAATCAGCCCCAGCATTTT
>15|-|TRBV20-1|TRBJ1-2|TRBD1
CSAKDRVPANYGYTF
TGCAGTGCTAAGGACAGGGTGCCAGCTAACTATGGCTACACCTTC
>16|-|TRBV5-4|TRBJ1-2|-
CASSLPIHRVNYGYTF
TGTGCCAGCAGCTTGCCAATCCATAGGGTGAACTATGGCTACACCTTC
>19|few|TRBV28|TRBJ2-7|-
CASSLFLAPLLPLYYEQYF
TGTGCCAGCAGTTTATTTCTAGCGCCACTTCTTCCTCTATACTACGAGCAGTACTTC
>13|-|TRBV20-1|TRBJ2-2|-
CSPVDPNTGELFF
TGCAGTCCAGTCGACCCCAACACCGGGGAGCTGTTTTTT
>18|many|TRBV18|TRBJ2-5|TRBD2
CASSPRTSGAPYQETQYF
TGTGCCAGCTCACCGAGGACTAGCGGGGCCCCTTACCAAGAGACCCAGTACTTC
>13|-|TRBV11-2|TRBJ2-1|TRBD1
CASSNRQGNEQFF
TGTGCCAGCAGCAACCGACAGGGGAATGAGCAGTTCTTC
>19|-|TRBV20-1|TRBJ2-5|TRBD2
CSASVGTSGPLRTYNEQYF
TGCAGTGCGTCGGTGGGGACTAGCGGGCCACTGAGAACCTACAATGAGCAGTACTTC
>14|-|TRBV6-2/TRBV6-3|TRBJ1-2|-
CASRDDGRNYGYTF
TGTGCCAGCAGAGACGACGGGAGAAACTATGGCTACACCTTC
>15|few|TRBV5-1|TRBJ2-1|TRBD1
CASSSSTGGYDEQFF
TGCGCCAGCAGCTCTTCCACAGGGGGCTACGATGAGCAGTTCTTC
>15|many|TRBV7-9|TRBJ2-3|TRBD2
CASSARLARTDTQYF
TGTGCCAGCAGCGCCCGACTAGCCCGGACAGATACGCAGTATTTT
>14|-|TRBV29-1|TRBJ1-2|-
CSVAGGQRIYGYTF
TGCAGCGTGGCCGGTGGACAGCGTATTTATGGCTACACCTTC